The 16 T cell receptor beta chains presented below share a single source sample, sequenced in a study of blood T cell repertoires in COVID-19. Using immunoSEQ multiplex PCR, the repertoire was profiled, and TCRdb retains in-frame clones only, with some absent. In the table there are about 80,000 clones, about 80% of which are singletons. The specimen sequenced was peripheral blood. The source is a human donor in a cohort sampled during active COVID-19.

The rearrangement joins TRBV18 to TRBJ2-5; D may be TRBD1 (6 bases). The germline V and J ends were trimmed by 2 bases and 6 bases, with 13 bases remaining between them. The CDR3 spans 14 residues. CDR1 KGHSH and CDR2 LQKENI come from the germline V gene. In DNA form, the CDR3 reads TGTGCCAGCTCACCAGGGCAGGGGATAAAGACCCAGTACTTC. The encoded protein is CASSPGQGIKTQYF.

The chain is built from TRBV5-1 and TRBJ1-5, with D perhaps matching TRBD1 (5 bases). V lost 4 bases and J 5 bases, leaving 16 bases between the germline ends. The CDR3 has 15 residues. The germline V gene encodes CDR1 SGHRS and CDR2 YFSETQ. This CDR3 reads CASSEKGGDYQPQHF. CDR3 bases: TGCGCCAGCAGCGAGAAGGGAGGGGATTATCAGCCCCAGCATTTT. The variable domain in full, completed from reference TRBV5-1 and TRBJ1-5, reads KAGVTQTPRYLIKTRGQQVTLSCSPISGHRSVSWYQQTPGQGLQFLFEYFSETQRNKGNFPGRFSGRQFSNSRSEMNVSTLELGDSALYLCASSEKGGDYQPQHFGDGTRLSIL.

The gene calls are TRBV7-6 and TRBJ2-2; D might be TRBD1 (5 bases). The CDR3 covers 16 residues. Germline V gives CDR1 SGHVS, CDR2 FNYEAQ. V lost 5 bases, J lost 0 bases, and 13 bases lay in between. CDR3 bases: TGTGCCAGCAGCCAAAGGGGCGGCTCGAACACCGGGGAGCTGTTTTTT. It codes for CASSQRGGSNTGELFF.

CDR3 amino acids: CASSSQGGNYGYTF. CDR3 sequence (DNA): TGTGCCAGCAGCTCACAGGGCGGGAACTATGGCTACACCTTC. The V call is TRBV7-9, the J call TRBJ1-2; perhaps TRBD1 as D (6 bases). Trimming stripped 4 bases from V and 2 bases from J, with 11 bases between. The CDR3 is made up of 14 amino acids. Germline-derived CDR1 and CDR2 are SEHNR and FQNEAQ (reference sequence). The variable domain in full, completed from reference TRBV7-9 and TRBJ1-2, reads DTGVSQNPRHKITKRGQNVTFRCDPISEHNRLYWYRQTLGQGPEFLTYFQNEAQLEKSRLLSDRFSAERPKGSFSTLEIQRTEQGDSAMYLCASSSQGGNYGYTFGSGTRLTVV.

This clone was observed a handful of times. The V and J genes are TRBV11-2 and TRBJ2-7; possibly TRBD1 for D (5 bases). From germline, CDR1 is SGHAT and CDR2 FQNNGV. Trimming took 5 bases from V and 6 from J, leaving 29 bases between them. This CDR3 spans 18 amino acids. CDR3 protein: CASSPLRIRGQRWLEQYF. In DNA, the CDR3 is TGTGCCAGCAGCCCCCTTCGGATAAGGGGCCAGAGGTGGCTCGAGCAGTACTTC.

The chain has TRBV7-3 and TRBJ2-7; tentatively, D is TRBD2 (6 bases). The CDR3 loop spans 16 amino acids. Germline lookup yields CDR1 SGHTA and CDR2 FQGTGA. V dropped 2 bases and J dropped 7 bases, with 21 bases sitting between them. This CDR3 reads CASSLGRRVTSREQYF. The CDR3 nucleotides are TGTGCCAGCAGCTTAGGGAGGCGGGTAACAAGTAGAGAGCAGTACTTC.

This clone was seen a single time. The CDR3 reads CASSLDSGGAETQYF. The DNA for the CDR3 is TGCGCCAGCAGCTTAGACAGCGGGGGGGCGGAGACCCAGTACTTC. The chain couples TRBV5-1 to TRBJ2-5; TRBD2 aligns across 10 bases. The germline V gene has CDR1 SGHRS and CDR2 YFSETQ. CDR3 length: 15 residues. J gave up 5 bases and V 2 bases, and 6 bases lay outside the gene matches.

V usage is TRBV5-6 and J usage is TRBJ1-2; 8 bases map to TRBD1. Trimming removed 10 bases from V and 2 bases from J; junction bases left unmatched: 7. The CDR3 has 13 amino acids. CDR1 is SGHDT, CDR2 YYEEEE, per germline. The CDR3 sequence is CAGGSGGNYGYTF. CDR3 bases: TGTGCCGGGGGATCAGGGGGCAACTATGGCTACACCTTC.

This clone has more than one count but fewer than ten. The gene calls are TRBV9 and TRBJ1-2; D perhaps matches TRBD1 (6 bases). Germline CDR1 and CDR2: SGDLS and YYNGEE. This CDR3 has 15 amino acids. The V gene lost 0 bases and the J gene lost 2 bases, with 11 bases spanning the gap. The DNA for the CDR3 is TGTGCCAGCAGCGTAGGGATCCAGGGGAACTATGGCTACACCTTC. It yields the protein CASSVGIQGNYGYTF.

This clone was observed a single time. DNA of the CDR3: TGTGCCAGCAGCCGGGTGGGTGAGCAGTTCTTC. It codes for CASSRVGEQFF. The gene calls are TRBV28 and TRBJ2-1; D not resolved. This CDR3 is built from 11 residues. Germline CDR1 reads MDHEN; CDR2 reads SYDVKM. Trimming took 6 bases from V and 9 from J, leaving 9 bases between them.

CDR3 coding DNA: TGTGCCAGCAGTTTCCGACAGGGAAGGGAGCCCCAGCATTTT. As protein: CASSFRQGREPQHF. The chain recombines TRBV28 with TRBJ1-5; 7 nucleotides align to TRBD1. J lost 8 bases, V lost 3 bases, and 7 bases had no gene match. The CDR3 spans 14 residues. CDR1 MDHEN and CDR2 SYDVKM come from the germline V gene.

V and J are TRBV3-1 (or the pseudogene TRBV3-2) and TRBJ2-1, with 9 bases matching TRBD2. The germline V gene has CDR1 LGHDT and CDR2 YNNKEL (reference sequence). The CDR3 extends over 14 amino acids. V dropped 4 bases and J dropped 12; count of bases not matched to a gene: 10. CDR3 sequence reads: CASSPPGLALRQFF. The CDR3 DNA sequence: TGTGCCAGCAGCCCTCCGGGACTAGCCTTGAGGCAGTTCTTC.

The V gene is TRBV12-5, the J gene TRBJ1-6; D might be TRBD1 (5 bases). Germline CDR1 reads LGHNT; CDR2 reads FRNRAP. V lost 1 base and J 5 bases, leaving 18 bases between the germline ends. The CDR3 is 18 residues long. CDR3 DNA sequence: TGTGCTAGTGGTTTGGCCCTTCCCGAGACAGAGAATAATTCACCCCTCCACTTT. It codes for CASGLALPETENNSPLHF.

The rearrangement joins TRBV5-1 to TRBJ2-6; the D gene is possibly TRBD2 (5 bases). The CDR3 spans 18 residues. V lost 3 bases and J 1 base, leaving 17 bases between the germline ends. The germline V gene encodes CDR1 SGHRS and CDR2 YFSETQ. CDR3 sequence reads: CASSWTGRSKSGANVLTF. The DNA for the CDR3 is TGCGCCAGCAGCTGGACTGGCAGGTCTAAATCTGGGGCCAACGTCCTGACTTTC.

This clone occurred a few times. This chain joins TRBV5-4 and TRBJ1-1, with D tentatively TRBD1 (6 bases). Trimming left V 4 bases short and J 7 bases short, with 23 bases between. The CDR3 is 16 amino acids. The germline V gene has CDR1 SGHNT and CDR2 YYREEE (reference sequence). This CDR3 is CASSPSLTGTMGEAFF. CDR3 DNA: TGTGCCAGCAGCCCAAGTCTTACAGGGACGATGGGTGAAGCTTTCTTT.

This chain connects TRBV27 to TRBJ2-4, with D uncertain. The CDR3 covers 14 residues. The germline V gene has CDR1 MNHEY and CDR2 SMNVEV (reference sequence). V gave up 4 bases and J gave up 5 bases, with 12 bases separating them. CDR3: CASSSPHRENIQYF. DNA for the CDR3: TGTGCCAGCAGTTCCCCCCACCGGGAAAACATTCAGTACTTC.